The 11 T cell receptor beta chains reported below all come from one sample, sequenced in a study of blood T cell repertoires in COVID-19. The table came from immunoSEQ multiplex PCR; TCRdb's copy has only in-frame clones and leaves some out. Counted here are about 120,000 clones, around 86% occurring once; the ten biggest clones make up 25% to 30%. Sequencing input: peripheral blood. Receptors were obtained from a woman aged 70-85 years with acute or convalescent COVID-19.

The J gene is TRBJ1-2, the V gene TRBV7-7; D ambiguous. The length of the CDR3 is 14 residues. The germline V gene encodes CDR1 SSHAT and CDR2 FNYEAQ (reference sequence). Trimming stripped 11 bases from V and 1 base from J, with 17 bases between. The CDR3 protein is CAVPREGVNYGYTF. For the CDR3, the DNA is TGTGCCGTACCACGAGAGGGAGTTAACTATGGCTACACCTTC.

The rearrangement uses TRBV5-1 and TRBJ2-3, with D possibly TRBD2 on 6 matching bases. V was pared by 4 bases and J by 9 bases, with 18 bases between. CDR3 size: 14 residues. Germline CDR1 is SGHRS and CDR2 is YFSETQ. DNA of the CDR3: TGCGCCAGCAGCGAGGACGGGGGTTTCGGGACGCAGTATTTT. It codes for CASSEDGGFGTQYF.

The chain links TRBV27 to TRBJ2-7; D unclear. The CDR3 runs 12 residues. Trimming pared 3 bases from V and 6 bases from J, leaving 9 bases between. The germline CDR1 and CDR2 sequences are MNHEY and SMNVEV (reference sequence). For the CDR3, the DNA is TGTGCCAGCAGTTTTCTCGGGTCCGAGCAGTACTTC. Translated, it gives CASSFLGSEQYF.

The V gene is TRBV5-4, the J gene TRBJ1-3; D is possibly TRBD1 (6 bases). Germline CDR1 SGHNT, CDR2 YYREEE (reference sequence). The ends were cut back, 0 bases at V and 4 bases at J, with 14 bases in the middle. There are 16 residues in the CDR3. Written as DNA, the CDR3 is TGTGCCAGCAGCTTGGCCGGCGGGGGGCGCGGAAACACCATATATTTT. Translation: CASSLAGGGRGNTIYF.

The gene calls are TRBV6-5 and TRBJ1-1; D may be TRBD1 (5 bases). Trimming left V 7 bases short and J 1 base short, with 13 bases between. Germline V gene lookup returns CDR1 MNHEY and CDR2 SVGAGI. The CDR3 totals 14 residues. DNA of the CDR3: TGTGCCAGCACCTTCCCCGGGGGGAACACTGAAGCTTTCTTT. Protein sequence: CASTFPGGNTEAFF.

V usage is TRBV7-9 and J usage is TRBJ1-2, with 9 bases lining up with TRBD1. The CDR3 consists of 15 residues. The germline V gene has CDR1 SEHNR and CDR2 FQNEAQ (reference sequence). V trimming: 1 base; J trimming: 4 bases; junction bases outside the gene matches: 4. Here the CDR3 reads CASSLGGGQGYGYTF. As DNA, the CDR3 is TGTGCCAGCAGCTTAGGAGGGGGACAGGGCTATGGCTACACCTTC.

J is TRBJ2-7 and V is TRBV12-3 or TRBV12-4; 10 nucleotides match TRBD1. CDR3 length equals 12 residues. The V and J ends lost 5 bases and 9 bases, in that order; junction bases with no gene match: 4. CDR3 sequence (DNA): TGTGCCAGCAGTCTCGACAGGGGGCGGCAGTACTTC. It specifies CASSLDRGRQYF.

A single count supports this clone. V and J are TRBV2 and TRBJ1-2; D may be TRBD1 (5 bases). Germline CDR1 is SNHLY and CDR2 is FYNNEI. The CDR3 loop spans 12 amino acids. V lost 4 bases to trimming and J lost 8 bases, with 11 bases between them. The CDR3: CASSGQLPGYTF. CDR3 sequence (DNA): TGTGCCAGCAGTGGACAGCTACCGGGCTACACCTTC.

The chain has TRBV7-9 and TRBJ1-1; 7 nucleotides agree with TRBD1. Trimming cost V 5 bases and J 1 base; bases outside gene matches: 7. This CDR3 is 15 amino acids long. Germline V lookup: CDR1 SEHNR, CDR2 FQNEAQ (reference sequence). Written as DNA, the CDR3 is TGTGCCAGCAGCCAAACCGACAGGGCGAACACTGAAGCTTTCTTT. The encoded protein is CASSQTDRANTEAFF.

V and J are TRBV23-1 and TRBJ2-7; no firm D call. TRBV23-1 is reported as an ORF; its role is uncertain. Trimming took 1 base from V and 6 from J, leaving 13 bases between them. This CDR3 contains 14 residues. The CDR3 loop is CASSQLSPAPEQYF. Here the CDR3 DNA reads TGCGCCAGCAGTCAATTATCGCCCGCGCCCGAGCAGTACTTC.

J is TRBJ2-5 and V is TRBV14; possibly TRBD2 for D (5 bases). The CDR3 has 12 residues. The germline CDR1 and CDR2 sequences are SGHDN and FVKESK. V was trimmed by 3 bases and J by 10 bases, leaving 12 bases between them. The CDR3 reads CASSQVSGSQYF. In DNA form, the CDR3 reads TGTGCCAGCAGCCAGGTGTCGGGGAGCCAGTACTTC.